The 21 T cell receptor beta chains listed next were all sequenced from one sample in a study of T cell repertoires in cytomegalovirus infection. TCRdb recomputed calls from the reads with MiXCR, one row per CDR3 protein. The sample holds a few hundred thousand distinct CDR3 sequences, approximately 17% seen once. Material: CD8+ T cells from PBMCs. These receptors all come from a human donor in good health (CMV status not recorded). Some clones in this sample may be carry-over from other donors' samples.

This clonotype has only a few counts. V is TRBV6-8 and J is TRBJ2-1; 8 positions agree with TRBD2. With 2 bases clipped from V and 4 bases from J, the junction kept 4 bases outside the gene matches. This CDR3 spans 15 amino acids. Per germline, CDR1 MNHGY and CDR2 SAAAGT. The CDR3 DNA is TGTGCCAGCAGTTACCGGGCGGGGGGATACAATGAGCAGTTCTTC. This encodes CASSYRAGGYNEQFF.

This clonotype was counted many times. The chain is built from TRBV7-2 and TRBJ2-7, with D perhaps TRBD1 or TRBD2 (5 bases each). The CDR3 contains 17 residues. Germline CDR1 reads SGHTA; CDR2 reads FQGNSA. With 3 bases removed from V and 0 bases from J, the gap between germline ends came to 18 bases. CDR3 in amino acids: CASSLDPGPESSYEQYF. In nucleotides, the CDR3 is TGTGCCAGCAGCTTGGATCCGGGACCAGAGAGCTCCTACGAGCAGTACTTC.

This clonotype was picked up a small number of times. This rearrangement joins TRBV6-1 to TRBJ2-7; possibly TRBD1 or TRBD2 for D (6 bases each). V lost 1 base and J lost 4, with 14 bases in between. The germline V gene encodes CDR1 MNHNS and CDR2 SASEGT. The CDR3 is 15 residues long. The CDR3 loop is CASSEEGRGPYEQYF. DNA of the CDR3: TGTGCCAGCAGTGAAGAGGGTCGGGGGCCTTACGAGCAGTACTTC.

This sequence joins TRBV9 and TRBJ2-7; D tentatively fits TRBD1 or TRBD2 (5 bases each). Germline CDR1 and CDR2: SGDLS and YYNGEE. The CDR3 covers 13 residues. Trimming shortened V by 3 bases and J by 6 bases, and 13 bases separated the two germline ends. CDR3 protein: CASSANDGAEQYF. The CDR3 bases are TGTGCCAGCAGCGCCAACGACGGGGCCGAGCAGTACTTC. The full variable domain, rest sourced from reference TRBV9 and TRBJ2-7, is DSGVTQTPKHLITATGQRVTLRCSPRSGDLSVYWYQQSLDQGLQFLIQYYNGEERAKGNILERFSAQQFPDLHSELNLSSLELGDSALYFCASSANDGAEQYFGPGTRLTVT.

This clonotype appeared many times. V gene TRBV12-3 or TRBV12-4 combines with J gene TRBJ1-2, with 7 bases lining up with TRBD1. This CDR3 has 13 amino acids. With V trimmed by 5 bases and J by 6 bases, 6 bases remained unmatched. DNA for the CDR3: TGTGCCAGCAGTCGTACAGGGGTGGATGGCTACACCTTC. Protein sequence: CASSRTGVDGYTF.

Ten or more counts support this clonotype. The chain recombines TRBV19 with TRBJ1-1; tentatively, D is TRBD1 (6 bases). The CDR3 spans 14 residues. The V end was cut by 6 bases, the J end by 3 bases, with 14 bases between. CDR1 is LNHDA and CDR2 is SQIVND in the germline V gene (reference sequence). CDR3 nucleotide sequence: TGTGCCAGTAGGCTACAGGGTTGGGACACTGAAGCTTTCTTT. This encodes CASRLQGWDTEAFF.

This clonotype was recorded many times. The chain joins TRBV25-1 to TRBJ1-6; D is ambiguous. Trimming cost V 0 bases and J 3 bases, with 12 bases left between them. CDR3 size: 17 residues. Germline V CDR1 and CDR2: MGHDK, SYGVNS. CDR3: CASSEYFAGSYNSPLHF. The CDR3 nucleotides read TGTGCCAGCAGTGAATATTTTGCCGGGAGCTATAATTCACCCCTCCACTTT.

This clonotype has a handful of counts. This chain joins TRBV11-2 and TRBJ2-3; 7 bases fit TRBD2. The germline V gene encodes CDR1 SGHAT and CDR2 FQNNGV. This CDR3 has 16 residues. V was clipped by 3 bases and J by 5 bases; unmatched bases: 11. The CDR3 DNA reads TGTGCCAGCAGCTTTACGCTGGGTGCGGGGGAAGATACGCAGTATTTT. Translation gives CASSFTLGAGEDTQYF.

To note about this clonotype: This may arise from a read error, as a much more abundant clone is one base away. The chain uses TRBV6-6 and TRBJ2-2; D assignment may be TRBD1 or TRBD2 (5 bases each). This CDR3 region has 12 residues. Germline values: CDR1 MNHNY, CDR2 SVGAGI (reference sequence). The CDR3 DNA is TGTGCCAGCAGCCCAGGGTCCGGGAAGCTGTTTTTT. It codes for CASSPGSGKLFF.

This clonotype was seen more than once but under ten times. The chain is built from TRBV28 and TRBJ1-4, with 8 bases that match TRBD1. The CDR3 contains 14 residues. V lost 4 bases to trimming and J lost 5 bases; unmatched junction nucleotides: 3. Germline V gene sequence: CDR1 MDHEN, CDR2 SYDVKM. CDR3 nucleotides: TGTGCCAGCAGTTCGACAGGGGACAATGAAAAACTGTTTTTT. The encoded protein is CASSSTGDNEKLFF.

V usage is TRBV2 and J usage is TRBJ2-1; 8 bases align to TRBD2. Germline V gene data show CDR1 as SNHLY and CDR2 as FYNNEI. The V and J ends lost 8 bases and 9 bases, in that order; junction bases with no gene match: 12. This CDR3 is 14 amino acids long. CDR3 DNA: TGTGCCAGCGGGTGGACTAGCTGGGATGCTGAGCAGTTCTTC. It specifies CASGWTSWDAEQFF.

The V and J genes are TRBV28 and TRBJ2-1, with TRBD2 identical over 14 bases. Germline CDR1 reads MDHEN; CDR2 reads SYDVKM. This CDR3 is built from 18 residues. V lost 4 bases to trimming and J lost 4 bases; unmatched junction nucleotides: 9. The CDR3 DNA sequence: TGTGCCAGCAGTTCCGGGACTAGCGGGGGCCCAAAATACAATGAGCAGTTCTTC. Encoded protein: CASSSGTSGGPKYNEQFF.

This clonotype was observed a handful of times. CDR3 residues: CSARDPGIRNIQYF. The CDR3 nucleotides read TGCAGTGCTAGAGACCCAGGGATCAGGAACATTCAGTACTTC. This chain uses TRBV20-1 with TRBJ2-4; tentatively, D is TRBD1 (5 bases). Germline V gene sequence: CDR1 DFQATT, CDR2 SNEGSKA (reference sequence). The V gene lost 0 bases and the J gene lost 7 bases, with 13 bases spanning the gap. The CDR3 runs 14 residues.

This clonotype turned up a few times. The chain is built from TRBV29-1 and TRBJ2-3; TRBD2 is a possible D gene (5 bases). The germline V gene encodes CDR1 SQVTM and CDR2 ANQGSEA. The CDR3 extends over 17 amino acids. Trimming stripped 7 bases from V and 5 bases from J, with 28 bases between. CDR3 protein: CSAQTRRSGTLGDTQYF. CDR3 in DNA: TGCAGCGCTCAAACTCGGAGGTCAGGCACTTTGGGAGATACGCAGTATTTT.

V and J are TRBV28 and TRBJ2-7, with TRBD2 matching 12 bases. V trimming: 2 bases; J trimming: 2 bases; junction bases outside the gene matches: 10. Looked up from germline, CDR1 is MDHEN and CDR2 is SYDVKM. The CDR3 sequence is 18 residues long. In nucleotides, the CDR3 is TGTGCCAGCAGTTTAAGGTCCCTACTAGCGGGGGGCCCCTACGAGCAGTACTTC. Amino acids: CASSLRSLLAGGPYEQYF.

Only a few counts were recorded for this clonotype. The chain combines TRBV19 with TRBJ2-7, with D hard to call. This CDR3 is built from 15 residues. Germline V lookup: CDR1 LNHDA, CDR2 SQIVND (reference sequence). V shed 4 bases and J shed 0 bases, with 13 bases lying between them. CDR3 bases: TGTGCCAGTAGTAGTTCCGGACGGAGCTCCTACGAGCAGTACTTC. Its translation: CASSSSGRSSYEQYF.

CDR3 residues: CASSEALGGNEQFF. The CDR3 nucleotides are TGTGCCAGCAGTGAAGCGCTAGGGGGGAATGAGCAGTTCTTC. This sequence joins TRBV2 and TRBJ2-1; tentatively, D is TRBD1 or TRBD2 (6 bases each). Per the germline V gene, CDR1 is SNHLY and CDR2 is FYNNEI. The CDR3 length is 14 residues. The V gene lost 0 bases and the J gene lost 7 bases, with 10 bases spanning the gap.

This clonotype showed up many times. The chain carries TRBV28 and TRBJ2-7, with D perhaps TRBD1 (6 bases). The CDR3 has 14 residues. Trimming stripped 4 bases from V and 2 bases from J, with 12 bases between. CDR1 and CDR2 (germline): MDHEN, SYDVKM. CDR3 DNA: TGTGCCAGCAGTTCCCCAGGGGAACCCTACGAGCAGTACTTC. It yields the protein CASSSPGEPYEQYF.

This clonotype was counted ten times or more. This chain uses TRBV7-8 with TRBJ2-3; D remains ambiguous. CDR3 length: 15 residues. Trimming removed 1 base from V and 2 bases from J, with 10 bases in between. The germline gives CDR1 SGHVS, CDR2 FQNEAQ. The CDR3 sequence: CASSLEGSHTDTQYF. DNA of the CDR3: TGTGCCAGCAGCTTAGAGGGTAGCCACACAGATACGCAGTATTTT.

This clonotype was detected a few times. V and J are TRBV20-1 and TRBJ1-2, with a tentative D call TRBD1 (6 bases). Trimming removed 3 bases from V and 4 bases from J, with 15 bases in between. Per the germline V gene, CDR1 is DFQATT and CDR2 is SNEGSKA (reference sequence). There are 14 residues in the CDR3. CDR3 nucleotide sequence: TGCAGTGCTAGGGAGAGAGACAGGATCTATGGCTACACCTTC. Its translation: CSARERDRIYGYTF.

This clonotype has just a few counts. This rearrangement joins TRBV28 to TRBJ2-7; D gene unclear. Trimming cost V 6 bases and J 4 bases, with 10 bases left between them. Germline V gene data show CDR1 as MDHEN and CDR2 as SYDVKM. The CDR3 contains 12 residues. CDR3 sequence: CASRNPLYEQYF. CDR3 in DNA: TGTGCCAGCAGAAACCCCCTTTACGAGCAGTACTTC.